This T cell receptor (beta chain) was found in a study of blood T cells in healthy people across ages. Study observations and caveats: Observed TCR beta diversity per million T cells went down as age went up. This fall followed a roughly linear course with age. The authors considered diversity estimates from one million T cells to be underestimates. Both higher diversity and more naive CD4+ cells marked long-lived donors when set against aged donors.

Primers used in a second PCR of roughly 6 to 12 cycles were a sample-barcoded 5' primer and a J-beta primer mix. TCRdb analysed the 5' RACE reads with MiXCR anew, one entry per CDR3 protein. The sample contains hundreds of thousands of distinct CDR3 sequences, roughly 21% of which appear only once. Each of the donors had 8 to 10 milliliters of peripheral blood drawn into EDTA-treated Vacutainer tubes. The germline CDR1 and CDR2 sequences are SGHTA and FQGTGA. The CDR3 runs 15 residues. Concerning this clonotype itself: Antigen specificity is unknown.

J is TRBJ2-5 and V is TRBV7-3, with D possibly TRBD1 on 6 matching bases. The DNA matches TRBJ2-1 better at its end, which makes the J call doubtful. The sample was blood. The sequence was collected from a man between 65 and 80 years old in good health. The CDR3 sequence is CASSLFRGGGDEQFF. CDR3 DNA: TGTGCCAGCAGCTTATTCAGAGGGGGTGGCGATGAGCAGTTCTTC.